This T cell receptor beta chain emerged from a study of blood T cell repertoires in COVID-19. Some clones are missing from TCRdb's copy, which holds only in-frame ones; the method was immunoSEQ multiplex PCR. The sample includes roughly 150,000 clones, approximately 84% of them seen just once. This clone showed up just a few times. The V and J ends lost 0 bases and 2 bases respectively, with 8 bases between them. CDR1 SGDLS and CDR2 YYNGEE come from the germline V gene. This CDR3 comprises 14 residues. The receptor comes from a woman in her fifties or sixties with COVID-19, enrolled during active disease. The sequenced material came from peripheral blood. V usage is TRBV9 and J usage is TRBJ1-2; the D is unclear. In DNA form, the CDR3 reads TGTGCCAGCAGCGTAGACGGGGTCAACTATGGCTACACCTTC. Its protein is CASSVDGVNYGYTF.